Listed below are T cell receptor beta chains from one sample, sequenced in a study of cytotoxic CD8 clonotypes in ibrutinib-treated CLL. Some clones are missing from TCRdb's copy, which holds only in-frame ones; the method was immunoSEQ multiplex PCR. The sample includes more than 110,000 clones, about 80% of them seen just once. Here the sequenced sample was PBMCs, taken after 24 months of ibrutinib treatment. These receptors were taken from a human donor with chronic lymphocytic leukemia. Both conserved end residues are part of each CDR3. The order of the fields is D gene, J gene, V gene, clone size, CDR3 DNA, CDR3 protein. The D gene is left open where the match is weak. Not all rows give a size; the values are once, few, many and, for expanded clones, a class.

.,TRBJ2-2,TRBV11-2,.,TGTGCCAGCAGCCGCGGACTCCAAAACACCGGGGAGCTGTTTTTT,CASSRGLQNTGELFF
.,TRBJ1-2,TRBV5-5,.,TGTGCCAGCAGCTTGGACTGGGACTGGGACTATGGCTACACCTTC,CASSLDWDWDYGYTF
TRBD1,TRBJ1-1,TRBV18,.,TGTGCCAGCTCACCAGTGACAGGGCCCGAAGCTTTCTTT,CASSPVTGPEAFF
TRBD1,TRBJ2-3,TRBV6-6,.,TGTGCCAGCAGTCCGGGGCAGGGGGTTGCAGATACGCAGTATTTT,CASSPGQGVADTQYF
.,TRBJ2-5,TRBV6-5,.,TGTGCCAGCAGTTACTCGAGTGGGGCGCGGGAGACCCAGTACTTC,CASSYSSGARETQYF
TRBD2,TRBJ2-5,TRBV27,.,TGTGCCACCCGCGGGGGGGGAGAGACCCAGTACTTC,CATRGGGETQYF
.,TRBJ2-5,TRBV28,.,TGTGCCAGCAGTTTAGCGGGGTCCCAGGGGGCCCAGTACTTC,CASSLAGSQGAQYF
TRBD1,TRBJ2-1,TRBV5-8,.,TGTGCCAGCAACCCGGGACAGGGAATCAATGAGCAGTTCTTC,CASNPGQGINEQFF
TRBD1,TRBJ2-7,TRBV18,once,TGTGCCAGCTCACCAACAGGGACAGCGGACGAGCAGTACTTC,CASSPTGTADEQYF
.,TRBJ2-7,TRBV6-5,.,TGTGCCAGCAGTGGGGGTAGGGGGTTCAACGAGCAGTACTTC,CASSGGRGFNEQYF
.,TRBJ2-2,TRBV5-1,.,TGCGCCAGCAGCTTGGCCCTGGGCACCGGGGAGCTGTTTTTT,CASSLALGTGELFF
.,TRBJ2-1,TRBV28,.,TGTGCCACCGAGGGACAACAATCCTACAATGAGCAGTTCTTC,CATEGQQSYNEQFF
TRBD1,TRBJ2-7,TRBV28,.,TGTGCCAGCAGTTTAGGGGACAGGGAGGGCGAGCAGTACTTC,CASSLGDREGEQYF
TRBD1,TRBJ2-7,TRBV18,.,TGTGCCAGCTCACCAGGACAGGGAACAACTTCCGAGCAGTACTTC,CASSPGQGTTSEQYF
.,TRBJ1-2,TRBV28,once,TGTGCCAGCAGTTTCGGAGGGGCCTGGGGCTACACCTTC,CASSFGGAWGYTF
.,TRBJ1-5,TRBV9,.,TGTGCCAGCAGCCGGGGGATGGGGGGTGCGGCCCAGCATTTT,CASSRGMGGAAQHF
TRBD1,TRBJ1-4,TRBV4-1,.,TGCGCCAGCAGCCTGGAAGGGGGCGCGGATGAAAAACTGTTTTTT,CASSLEGGADEKLFF
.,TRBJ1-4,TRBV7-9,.,TGTGCCAGCACCCCAGGGTCCGAAGGAAAACTGTTTTTT,CASTPGSEGKLFF
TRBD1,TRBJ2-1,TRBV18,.,TGTGCCAGCTCACCACCGACTGAGACAGGGGGCTTCTCGTGGCAGTTCTTC,CASSPPTETGGFSWQFF
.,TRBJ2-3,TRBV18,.,TGTGCCAGCTCACCGGTCAGGGGAGCAGATACGCAGTATTTT,CASSPVRGADTQYF
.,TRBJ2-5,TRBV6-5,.,TGTGCCAGCAGTTACTCGACCGGGGAAGAGACCCAGTACTTC,CASSYSTGEETQYF
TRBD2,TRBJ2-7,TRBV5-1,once,TGCGCCAGCAGCTTGGGGCTAGCGGGAGCCACCTACGAGCAGTACTTC,CASSLGLAGATYEQYF
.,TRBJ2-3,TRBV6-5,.,TGTGCCAGCAGCCCCGGGACAACCACAGATACGCAGTATTTT,CASSPGTTTDTQYF
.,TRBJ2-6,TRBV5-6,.,TGTGCCAGCAGCCGGGACCGACGCTCTGGGGCCAACGTCCTGACTTTC,CASSRDRRSGANVLTF
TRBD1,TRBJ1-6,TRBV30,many,TGTGCCTGGAGTAGGACAGGTATGGATTCACCCCTCCACTTT,CAWSRTGMDSPLHF
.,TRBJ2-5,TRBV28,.,TGTGCCAGCAGCGAGACACACCAAGAGACCCAGTACTTC,CASSETHQETQYF
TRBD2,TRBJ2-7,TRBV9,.,TGTGCCAGCAGCCCCCGGGGGGGGAGGACCTACGAGCAGTACTTC,CASSPRGGRTYEQYF
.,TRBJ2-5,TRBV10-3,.,TGTGCCATCAGTGAGTCTGGATCTCAGTACTTC,CAISESGSQYF
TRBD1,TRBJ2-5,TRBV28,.,TGTGCCAGCAGTACACAGGGGGCGGGGGTAGAGACCCAGTACTTC,CASSTQGAGVETQYF
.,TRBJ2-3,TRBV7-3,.,TGTGCCAGCAGCTTAAGCCCGGGGGATACGCAGTATTTT,CASSLSPGDTQYF
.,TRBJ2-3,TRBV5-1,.,TGCGCCAGCAGCTGGACCCGGACAGATACGCAGTATTTT,CASSWTRTDTQYF
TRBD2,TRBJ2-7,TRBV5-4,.,TGTGCCAGCAGCTTAGGGCTAGCGGGAGTCGAGCAGTACTTC,CASSLGLAGVEQYF
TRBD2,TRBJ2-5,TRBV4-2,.,TGTGCCAGCAGCCCGGCCGGGGGGGGTGAGACCCAGTACTTC,CASSPAGGGETQYF
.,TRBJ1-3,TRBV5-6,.,TGTGCCAGCAGCTTGCTGTCAGCCAACTCTGGAAACACCATATATTTT,CASSLLSANSGNTIYF
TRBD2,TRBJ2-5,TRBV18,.,TGTGCCAGCTCACCAAAAAATATCCTAGCGGGTCTGGAGACCCAGTACTTC,CASSPKNILAGLETQYF
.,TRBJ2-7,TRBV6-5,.,TGTGCCAGCAGTTACGGGGGACTTCGCTACGAGCAGTACTTC,CASSYGGLRYEQYF
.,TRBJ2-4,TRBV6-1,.,TGTGCCAGCAGGACATCAGGGTTTAGGACAAACATTCAGTACTTC,CASRTSGFRTNIQYF
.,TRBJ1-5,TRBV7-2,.,TGTGCCAGCAGCTTAGGACAGATCAATCAGCCCCAGCATTTT,CASSLGQINQPQHF
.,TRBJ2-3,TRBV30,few,TGTGCCTGGACGAGGGGCCTGGGAGATCCGCAGTATTTT,CAWTRGLGDPQYF
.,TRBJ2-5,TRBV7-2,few,TGTGCCAGCAGAGACCCCCCCGTCGAGACCCAGTACTTC,CASRDPPVETQYF
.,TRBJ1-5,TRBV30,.,TGTGCCTGGAGCCCACCGGACTCGCCCCAGCATTTT,CAWSPPDSPQHF
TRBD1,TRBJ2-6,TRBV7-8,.,TGTGCCAGCAGCTCTTGGACAGGGGGCGCGTCCGGGGCCAACGTCCTGACTTTC,CASSSWTGGASGANVLTF